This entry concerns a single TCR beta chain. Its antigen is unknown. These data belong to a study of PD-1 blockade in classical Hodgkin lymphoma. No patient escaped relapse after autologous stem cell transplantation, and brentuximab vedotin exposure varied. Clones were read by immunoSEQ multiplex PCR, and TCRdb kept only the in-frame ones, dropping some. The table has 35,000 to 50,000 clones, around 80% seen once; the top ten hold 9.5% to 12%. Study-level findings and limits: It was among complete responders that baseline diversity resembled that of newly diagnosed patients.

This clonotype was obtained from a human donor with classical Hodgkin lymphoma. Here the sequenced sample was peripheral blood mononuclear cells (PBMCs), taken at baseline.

The CDR3 loop reads CASSPIHTSRVYEQFF. DNA of the CDR3: TGTGCCAGCAGCCCTATACACACCTCTAGGGTCTATGAGCAGTTCTTC. The chain links TRBV11-2 to TRBJ2-1; the D is unclear. V was cut by 5 bases and J by 8 bases, with 22 bases left in between. Per the germline V gene, CDR1 is SGHAT and CDR2 is FQNNGV. The CDR3 is 16 residues long.